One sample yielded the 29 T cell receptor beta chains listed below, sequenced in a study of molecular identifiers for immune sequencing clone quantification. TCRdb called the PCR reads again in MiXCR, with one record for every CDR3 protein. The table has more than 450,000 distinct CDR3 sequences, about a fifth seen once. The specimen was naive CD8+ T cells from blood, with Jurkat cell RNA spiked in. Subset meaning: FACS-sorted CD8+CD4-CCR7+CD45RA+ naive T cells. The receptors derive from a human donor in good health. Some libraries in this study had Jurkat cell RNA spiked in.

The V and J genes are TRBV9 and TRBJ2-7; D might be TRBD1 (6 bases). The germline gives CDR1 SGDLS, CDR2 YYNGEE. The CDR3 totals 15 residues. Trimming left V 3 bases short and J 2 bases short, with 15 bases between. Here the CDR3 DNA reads TGTGCCAGCAGCGCTCCCGGGACACCAGCCTACGAGCAGTACTTC. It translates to CASSAPGTPAYEQYF.

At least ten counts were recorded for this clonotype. CDR3 loop: CASSLLTDPGELFF. The CDR3 bases are TGTGCCAGCAGCCTTCTCACAGACCCCGGGGAGCTGTTTTTT. This chain connects TRBV7-2 to TRBJ2-2; D is ambiguous. This CDR3 contains 14 residues. The V and J ends lost 5 bases and 6 bases respectively, with 13 bases between them. Germline V lookup: CDR1 SGHTA, CDR2 FQGNSA.

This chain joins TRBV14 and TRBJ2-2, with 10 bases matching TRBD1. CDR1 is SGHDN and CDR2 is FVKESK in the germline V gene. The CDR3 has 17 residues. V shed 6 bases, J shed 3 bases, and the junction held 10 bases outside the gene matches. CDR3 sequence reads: CASSPFVGTGDTGELFF. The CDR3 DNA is TGTGCCAGCAGTCCATTTGTGGGGACAGGGGACACCGGGGAGCTGTTTTTT.

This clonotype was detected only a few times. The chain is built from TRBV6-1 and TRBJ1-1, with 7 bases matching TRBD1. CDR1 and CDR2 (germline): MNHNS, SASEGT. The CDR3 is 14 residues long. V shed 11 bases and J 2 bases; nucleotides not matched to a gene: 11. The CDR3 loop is CAGRGGGSNTEAFF. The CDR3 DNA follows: TGTGCCGGCCGAGGAGGGGGCAGTAACACTGAAGCTTTCTTT.

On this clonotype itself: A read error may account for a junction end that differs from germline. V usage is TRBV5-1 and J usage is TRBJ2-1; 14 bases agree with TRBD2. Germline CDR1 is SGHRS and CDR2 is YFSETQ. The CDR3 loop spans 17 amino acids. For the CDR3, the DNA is TGCGTCAGCAGCTTGGGACTAGCGGGGGTTAAATACAATGAGCAGTTCTTC. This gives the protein CVSSLGLAGVKYNEQFF. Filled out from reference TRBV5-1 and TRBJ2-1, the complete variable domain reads KAGVTQTPRYLIKTRGQQVTLSCSPISGHRSVSWYQQTPGQGLQFLFEYFSETQRNKGNFPGRFSGRQFSNSRSEMNVSTLELGDSALYLCVSSLGLAGVKYNEQFFGPGTRLTVL.

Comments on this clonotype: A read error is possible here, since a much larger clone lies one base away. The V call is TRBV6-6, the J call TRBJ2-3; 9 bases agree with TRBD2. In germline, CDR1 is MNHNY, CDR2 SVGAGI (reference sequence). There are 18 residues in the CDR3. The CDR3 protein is CTSSYSMVAGAYTDTQYF. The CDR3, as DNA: TGTACCAGCAGTTACTCGATGGTAGCGGGGGCCTACACAGATACGCAGTATTTT.

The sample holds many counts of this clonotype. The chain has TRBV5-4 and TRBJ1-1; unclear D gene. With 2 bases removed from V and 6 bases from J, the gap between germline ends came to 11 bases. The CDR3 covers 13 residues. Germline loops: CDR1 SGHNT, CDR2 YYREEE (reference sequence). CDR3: CASSLTGSAEAFF. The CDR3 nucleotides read TGTGCCAGCAGCTTAACGGGATCGGCTGAAGCTTTCTTT.

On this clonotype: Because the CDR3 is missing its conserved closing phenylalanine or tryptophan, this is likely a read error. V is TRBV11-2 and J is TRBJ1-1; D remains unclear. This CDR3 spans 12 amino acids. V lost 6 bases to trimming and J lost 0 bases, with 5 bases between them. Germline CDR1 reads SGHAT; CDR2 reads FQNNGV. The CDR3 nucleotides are TGTGCCAGCAGTTCCATGAACACTGAAGCTTTCTAT. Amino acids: CASSSMNTEAFY.

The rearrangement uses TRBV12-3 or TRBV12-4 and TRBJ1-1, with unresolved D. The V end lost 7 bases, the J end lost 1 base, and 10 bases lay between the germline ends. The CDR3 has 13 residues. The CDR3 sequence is CASKPLENTEAFF. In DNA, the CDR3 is TGTGCCAGCAAGCCTCTGGAGAACACTGAAGCTTTCTTT.

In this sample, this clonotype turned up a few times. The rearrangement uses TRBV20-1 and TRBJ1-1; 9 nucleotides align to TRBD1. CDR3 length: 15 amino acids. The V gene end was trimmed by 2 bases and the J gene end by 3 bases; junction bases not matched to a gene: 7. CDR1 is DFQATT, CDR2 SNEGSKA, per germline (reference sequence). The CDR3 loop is CSARQGQGSDTEAFF. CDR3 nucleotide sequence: TGCAGTGCTAGACAGGGACAGGGTTCGGACACTGAAGCTTTCTTT.

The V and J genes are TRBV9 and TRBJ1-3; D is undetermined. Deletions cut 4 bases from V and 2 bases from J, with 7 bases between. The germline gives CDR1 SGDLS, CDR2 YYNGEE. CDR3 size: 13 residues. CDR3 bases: TGTGCCAGCAGCCCTTCCGCTGGAAACACCATATATTTT. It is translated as CASSPSAGNTIYF.

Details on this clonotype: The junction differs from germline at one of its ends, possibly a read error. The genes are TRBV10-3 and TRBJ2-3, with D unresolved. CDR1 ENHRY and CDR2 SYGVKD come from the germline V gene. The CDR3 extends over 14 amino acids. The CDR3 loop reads CAVSDVVYTDTQYF. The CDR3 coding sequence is TGTGCCGTCAGTGATGTGGTGTACACAGATACGCAGTATTTT.

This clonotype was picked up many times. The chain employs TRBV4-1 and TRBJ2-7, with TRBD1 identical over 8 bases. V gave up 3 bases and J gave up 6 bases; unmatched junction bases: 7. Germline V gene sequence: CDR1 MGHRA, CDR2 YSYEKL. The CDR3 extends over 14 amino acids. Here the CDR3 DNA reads TGCGCCAGCAGCCACGACAGGGGAGCCCTCGAGCAGTACTTC. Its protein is CASSHDRGALEQYF.

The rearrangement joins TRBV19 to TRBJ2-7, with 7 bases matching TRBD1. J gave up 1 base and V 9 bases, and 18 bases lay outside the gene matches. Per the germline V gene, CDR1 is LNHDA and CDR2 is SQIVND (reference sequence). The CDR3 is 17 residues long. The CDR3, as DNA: TGTGCCAGCTCTCTAGGAACCGGGACAGCAAATTCCTACGAGCAGTACTTC. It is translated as CASSLGTGTANSYEQYF.

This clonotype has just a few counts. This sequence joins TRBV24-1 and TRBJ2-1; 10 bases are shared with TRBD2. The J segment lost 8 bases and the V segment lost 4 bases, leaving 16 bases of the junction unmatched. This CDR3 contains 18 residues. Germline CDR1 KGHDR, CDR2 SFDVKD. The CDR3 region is CATSDRLAGAQFPDEQFF. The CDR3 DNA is TGTGCCACCAGTGACCGGCTAGCGGGAGCTCAATTTCCGGATGAGCAGTTCTTC.

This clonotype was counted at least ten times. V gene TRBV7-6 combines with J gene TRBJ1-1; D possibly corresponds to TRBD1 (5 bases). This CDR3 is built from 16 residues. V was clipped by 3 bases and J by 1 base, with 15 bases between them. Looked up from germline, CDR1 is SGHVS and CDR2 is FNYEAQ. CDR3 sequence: CASSFGTGGPNTEAFF. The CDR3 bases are TGTGCCAGCAGCTTTGGTACAGGAGGACCGAACACTGAAGCTTTCTTT.

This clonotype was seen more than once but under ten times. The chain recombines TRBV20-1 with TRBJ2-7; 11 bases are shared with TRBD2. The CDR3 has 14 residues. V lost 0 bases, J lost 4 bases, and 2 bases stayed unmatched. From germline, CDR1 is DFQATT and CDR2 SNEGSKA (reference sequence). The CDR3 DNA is TGCAGTGCTAGAGAACTAGCGGGAGTATACGAGCAGTACTTC. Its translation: CSARELAGVYEQYF.

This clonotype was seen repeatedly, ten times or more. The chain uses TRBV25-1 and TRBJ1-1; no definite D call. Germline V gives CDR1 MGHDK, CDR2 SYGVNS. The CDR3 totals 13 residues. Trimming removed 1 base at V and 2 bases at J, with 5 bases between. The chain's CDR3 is CASSELVNTEAFF. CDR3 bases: TGTGCCAGCAGTGAATTGGTAAACACTGAAGCTTTCTTT.

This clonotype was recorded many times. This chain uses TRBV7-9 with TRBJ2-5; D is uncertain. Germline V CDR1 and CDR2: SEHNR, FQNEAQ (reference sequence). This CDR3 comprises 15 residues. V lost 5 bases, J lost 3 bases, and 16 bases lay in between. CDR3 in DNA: TGTGCCAGCAGCCCCATCGGACGGATAGAAGAGACCCAGTACTTC. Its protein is CASSPIGRIEETQYF. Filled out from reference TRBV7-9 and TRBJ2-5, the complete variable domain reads DTGVSQNPRHKITKRGQNVTFRCDPISEHNRLYWYRQTLGQGPEFLTYFQNEAQLEKSRLLSDRFSAERPKGSFSTLEIQRTEQGDSAMYLCASSPIGRIEETQYFGPGTRLLVL.

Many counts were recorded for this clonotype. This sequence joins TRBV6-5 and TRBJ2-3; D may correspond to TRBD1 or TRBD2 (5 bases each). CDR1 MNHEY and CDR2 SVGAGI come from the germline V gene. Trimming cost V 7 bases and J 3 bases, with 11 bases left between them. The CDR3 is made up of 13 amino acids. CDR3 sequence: CASTDEGTDTQYF. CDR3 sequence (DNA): TGTGCCAGCACCGACGAGGGGACAGATACGCAGTATTTT.

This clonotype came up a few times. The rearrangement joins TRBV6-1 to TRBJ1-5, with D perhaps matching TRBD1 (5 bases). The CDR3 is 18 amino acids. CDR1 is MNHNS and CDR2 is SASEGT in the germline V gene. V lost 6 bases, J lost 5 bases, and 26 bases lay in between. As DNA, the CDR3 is TGTGCCAGCAGCGCGACGTACCCAGGGTCCCGAAATGATCAGCCCCAGCATTTT. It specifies CASSATYPGSRNDQPQHF.

The CDR3 reads CASSLVKNSYNEQFF. CDR3 in DNA: TGTGCCAGCAGTCTAGTCAAAAACTCCTACAATGAGCAGTTCTTC. The rearrangement uses TRBV27 and TRBJ2-1; D ambiguous. There are 15 residues in the CDR3. V was pared by 5 bases and J by 0 bases, with 11 bases between. Germline V gene data show CDR1 as MNHEY and CDR2 as SMNVEV (reference sequence).

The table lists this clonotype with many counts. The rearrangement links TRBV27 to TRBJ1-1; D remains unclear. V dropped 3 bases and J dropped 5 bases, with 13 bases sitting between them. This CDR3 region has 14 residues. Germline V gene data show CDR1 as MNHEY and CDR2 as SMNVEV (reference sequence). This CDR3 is CASSFLEGRTEAFF. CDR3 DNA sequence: TGTGCCAGCAGTTTTTTGGAGGGTAGAACTGAAGCTTTCTTT.

DNA of the CDR3: TGTGCCAGCAGCTTTTTATCTCCGAACACCGGGGAGCTGTTTTTT. Residues: CASSFLSPNTGELFF. The chain employs TRBV5-4 and TRBJ2-2, with D unclear. Trimming left V 2 bases short and J 0 bases short, with 8 bases between. The CDR3 loop spans 15 amino acids. In germline, CDR1 is SGHNT, CDR2 YYREEE (reference sequence).

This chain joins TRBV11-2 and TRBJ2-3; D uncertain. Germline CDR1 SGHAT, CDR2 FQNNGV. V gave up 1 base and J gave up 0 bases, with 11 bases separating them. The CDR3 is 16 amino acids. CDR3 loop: CASSLVVEPSTDTQYF. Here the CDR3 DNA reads TGTGCCAGCAGCTTAGTGGTGGAACCTAGCACAGATACGCAGTATTTT. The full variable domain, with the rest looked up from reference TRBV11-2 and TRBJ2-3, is EAGVAQSPRYKIIEKRQSVAFWCNPISGHATLYWYQQILGQGPKLLIQFQNNGVVDDSQLPKDRFSAERLKGVDSTLKIQPAKLEDSAVYLCASSLVVEPSTDTQYFGPGTRLTVL.

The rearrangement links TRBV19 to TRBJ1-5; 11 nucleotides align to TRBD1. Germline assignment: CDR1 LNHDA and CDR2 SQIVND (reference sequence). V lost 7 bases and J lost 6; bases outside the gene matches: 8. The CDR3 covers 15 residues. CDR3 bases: TGTGCCAGTACCATAGGGACAGGGGGTGTTCAGCCCCAGCATTTT. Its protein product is CASTIGTGGVQPQHF. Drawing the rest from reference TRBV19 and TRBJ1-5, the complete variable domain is DGGITQSPKYLFRKEGQNVTLSCEQNLNHDAMYWYRQDPGQGLRLIYYSQIVNDFQKGDIAEGYSVSREKKESFPLTVTSAQKNPTAFYLCASTIGTGGVQPQHFGDGTRLSIL.

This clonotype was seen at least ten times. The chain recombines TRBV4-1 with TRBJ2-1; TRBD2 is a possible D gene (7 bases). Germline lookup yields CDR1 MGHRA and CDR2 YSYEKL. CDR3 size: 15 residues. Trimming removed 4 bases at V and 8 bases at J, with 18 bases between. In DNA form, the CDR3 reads TGCGCCAGCAGCCCGAGAGGGGGGGGCCAGGATGAGCAGTTCTTC. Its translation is CASSPRGGGQDEQFF.

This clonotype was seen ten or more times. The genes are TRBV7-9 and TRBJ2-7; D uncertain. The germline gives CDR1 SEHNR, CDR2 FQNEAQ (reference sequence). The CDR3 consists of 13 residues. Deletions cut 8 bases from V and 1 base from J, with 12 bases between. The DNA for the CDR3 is TGTGCCAGCGCCCTTGGTCGGTCCTACGAGCAGTACTTC. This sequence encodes CASALGRSYEQYF.

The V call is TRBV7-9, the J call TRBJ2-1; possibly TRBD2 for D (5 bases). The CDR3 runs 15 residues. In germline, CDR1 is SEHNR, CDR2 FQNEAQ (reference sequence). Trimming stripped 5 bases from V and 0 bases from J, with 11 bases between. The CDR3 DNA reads TGTGCCAGCAGCACGGACTCGATCTCCTACAATGAGCAGTTCTTC. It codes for CASSTDSISYNEQFF.